This T cell receptor (beta chain) was captured in a study of OX40 agonist ivuxolimab in advanced cancers. Assay: immunoSEQ multiplex PCR; the TCRdb copy retains only in-frame clones and omits some. Among tens of thousands of clones listed, roughly nine tenths were seen once. The CDR3 consists of 13 residues. V shed 4 bases and J shed 3 bases, with 10 bases lying between them. The germline V gene has CDR1 SGHRS and CDR2 YFSETQ. General study points: The study found among the lowest clonal expansion in partial responders at 0.1-3.0 mg/kg. The study found that CD8+ T cells averaged more expanded clones than CD4+.

With respect to this clone: Its antigen is undetermined.

The chain links TRBV5-1 to TRBJ2-5; no clear D. Sequences were derived from CD4+ or CD8+ T cells sorted from blood, sampled in a trial of the OX40 agonist ivuxolimab. The sequence derives from an adult with an advanced solid tumor such as melanoma, head and neck, liver or kidney cancer. The CDR3 sequence: CASSTRVEETQYF. The CDR3 coding sequence is TGCGCCAGCAGCACCCGGGTAGAAGAGACCCAGTACTTC.